This entry lists 28 T cell receptor beta chains sequenced from one sample in a study of PD-L1 blockade in urothelial cancer. Time point noted: peripheral blood 6 weeks after treatment start. Libraries were prepared by immunoSEQ multiplex PCR; TCRdb keeps only in-frame clonotypes and omits some of them. The sample consists of 50,000 or so clones, around 88% of them appearing once. This specimen consisted of PBMCs, obtained around atezolizumab (anti-PD-L1) treatment. These receptors were collected from a man between 60 and 75 years old with urothelial cancer.

This clone was seen just once. Written as DNA, the CDR3 is TGTGCCAGTACCCAGGGGGCAGGGGAGACCCAGTACTTC. The encoded protein is CASTQGAGETQYF. V is TRBV19 and J is TRBJ2-5; 8 positions match TRBD1. Germline CDR1 is LNHDA and CDR2 is SQIVND (reference sequence). Losses at the gene ends were 7 bases for V and 5 bases for J; bases not matched to a gene: 6. CDR3 length: 13 amino acids.

This chain uses TRBV5-7 with TRBJ2-1; D gene unclear. TRBV5-7 is labeled an ORF, and its function is uncertain. There are 13 residues in the CDR3. Trimming took off 5 bases at V and 7 bases at J, with 13 bases between the two ends. The CDR3 sequence is CASSFIFRNEQFF. The DNA of the CDR3 is TGTGCCAGCAGTTTTATTTTTAGAAATGAGCAGTTCTTC.

The rearrangement uses TRBV11-2 and TRBJ1-1; possible D gene TRBD1, 6 bases. Trimming shortened V by 4 bases and J by 2 bases, and 11 bases separated the two germline ends. The CDR3 length is 14 residues. Per germline, CDR1 SGHAT and CDR2 FQNNGV. CDR3 amino acids: CASSSTGPNTEAFF. CDR3 in DNA: TGTGCCAGCAGCTCAACAGGGCCAAACACTGAAGCTTTCTTT.

This clone was seen a few times. The chain joins TRBV13 to TRBJ1-1; a possible D gene is TRBD1 (6 bases). V lost 5 bases, J lost 5 bases, and 15 bases lay in between. The CDR3 consists of 14 residues. CDR1 and CDR2 from the germline V gene are PRHDT and FYEKMQ (reference sequence). The CDR3 bases are TGTGCCAGCAGCCTACAGGGCAGGGCAACTGAAGCTTTCTTT. Its translation: CASSLQGRATEAFF. Full variable domain (rest looked up from reference TRBV13 and TRBJ1-1): AAGVIQSPRHLIKEKRETATLKCYPIPRHDTVYWYQQGPGQDPQFLISFYEKMQSDKGSIPDRFSAQQFSDYHSELNMSSLELGDSALYFCASSLQGRATEAFFGQGTRLTVV.

This clone has just one count. This chain uses TRBV2 with TRBJ1-3, with D possibly TRBD1 on 6 matching bases. The germline V gene encodes CDR1 SNHLY and CDR2 FYNNEI. The germline V and J ends were trimmed by 6 bases and 0 bases, with 15 bases remaining between them. This CDR3 is 16 amino acids long. CDR3 DNA sequence: TGTGCCAGCAGATTGGGGGACACCGCCTCTGGAAACACCATATATTTT. Protein sequence: CASRLGDTASGNTIYF.

The chain employs TRBV10-2 and TRBJ1-1; the D is unclear. The germline gives CDR1 WSHSY, CDR2 SAAADI. Deletions cut 6 bases from V and 5 bases from J, with 13 bases between. This CDR3 is 13 amino acids long. CDR3 DNA sequence: TGCGCCAGCAGACTCGACGGGAGGACTGAAGCTTTCTTT. It translates to CASRLDGRTEAFF.

CDR3: CASTDRPNEKLFF. The CDR3 DNA sequence: TGCGCCAGCACGGACAGACCTAATGAAAAACTGTTTTTT. The chain carries TRBV5-1 and TRBJ1-4; a weak D match, TRBD1 (6 bases). Germline CDR1 SGHRS, CDR2 YFSETQ. The CDR3 runs to 13 residues. V was trimmed by 6 bases and J by 3 bases, leaving 9 bases between them.

The CDR3 loop is CASSPGTSGGISQETQYF. The CDR3 DNA sequence: TGTGCCAGCAGCCCCGGGACTAGCGGGGGAATTTCCCAAGAGACCCAGTACTTC. This chain connects TRBV7-9 to TRBJ2-5, with 14 bases that match TRBD2. This CDR3 has 18 amino acids. CDR1 and CDR2 (germline): SEHNR, FQNEAQ (reference sequence). With V trimmed by 5 bases and J by 1 base, 9 bases remained unmatched.

This chain links TRBV5-1 with TRBJ2-3, with TRBD2 identical over 9 bases. The CDR3 is 16 residues long. Per the germline V gene, CDR1 is SGHRS and CDR2 is YFSETQ. Trimming at V came to 0 bases and at J to 7 bases, leaving 9 bases not matched to a gene. The CDR3 spells CASSLAPAGGPNTQYF. CDR3 bases: TGCGCCAGCAGCTTGGCCCCAGCGGGGGGCCCGAATACGCAGTATTTT.

The chain combines TRBV5-6 with TRBJ1-1, with D possibly TRBD1 on 6 matching bases. V lost 4 bases to trimming and J lost 4 bases, with 14 bases between them. CDR3 size: 14 residues. CDR1 and CDR2 from the germline V gene are SGHDT and YYEEEE. The CDR3 loop is CASSPTGIRTEAFF. The CDR3 region has the DNA TGTGCCAGCAGCCCAACAGGGATTCGCACTGAAGCTTTCTTT.

The chain combines TRBV4-2 with TRBJ2-2; D is unclear. CDR1 is LGHNA, CDR2 YNFKEQ, per germline. V lost 0 bases, J lost 3 bases, and 14 bases lay in between. The CDR3 runs 17 residues. CDR3 region: CASSQDRVSFDTGELFF. The CDR3 DNA reads TGTGCCAGCAGCCAAGATCGGGTTTCTTTCGACACCGGGGAGCTGTTTTTT.

The chain combines TRBV5-1 with TRBJ1-1; D possibly corresponds to TRBD1 (5 bases). This CDR3 spans 15 amino acids. Germline CDR1 SGHRS, CDR2 YFSETQ. Trimming pared 0 bases from V and 5 bases from J, leaving 14 bases between. The DNA for the CDR3 is TGCGCCAGCAGCTTGGCCGGGCAGGGAGGAACTGAAGCTTTCTTT. Translating it yields CASSLAGQGGTEAFF.

V gene TRBV9 combines with J gene TRBJ2-7, with D possibly being TRBD2 (6 bases). The germline V and J ends were trimmed by 3 bases and 5 bases, with 18 bases remaining between them. Germline V lookup: CDR1 SGDLS, CDR2 YYNGEE. This CDR3 has 15 residues. This CDR3 is CASSGRGGERNEQYF. DNA of the CDR3: TGTGCCAGCAGCGGGAGGGGTGGGGAAAGGAACGAGCAGTACTTC.

The chain is built from TRBV5-1 and TRBJ2-3; TRBD2 might be the D (6 bases). This CDR3 has 13 residues. The V end was cut by 4 bases, the J end by 8 bases, with 14 bases between. Germline CDR1 and CDR2: SGHRS and YFSETQ. The CDR3 loop reads CASSMSRDSTQYF. The CDR3 nucleotides are TGCGCCAGCAGCATGAGCCGGGACTCTACGCAGTATTTT.

The chain employs TRBV7-9 and TRBJ2-3; TRBD1 is a possible D gene (6 bases). This CDR3 comprises 14 residues. CDR1 is SEHNR and CDR2 is FQNEAQ in the germline V gene (reference sequence). V shed 4 bases and J shed 3 bases, with 11 bases lying between them. CDR3 region: CASSSSTGTDTQYF. CDR3 nucleotide sequence: TGTGCCAGCAGCTCCTCTACAGGGACAGATACGCAGTATTTT.

The rearrangement uses TRBV5-4 and TRBJ1-3, with 7 positions matching TRBD1. Germline CDR1 SGHNT, CDR2 YYREEE (reference sequence). The CDR3 is 17 residues long. The V gene end was trimmed by 6 bases and the J gene end by 0 bases; junction bases not matched to a gene: 12. The CDR3 here is CASIRTGALPSGNTIYF. CDR3 bases: TGTGCCAGCATCCGAACAGGGGCTCTGCCCTCTGGAAACACCATATATTTT.

The chain combines TRBV14 with TRBJ2-7; D gene ambiguous. The CDR3 has 16 residues. Trimming pared 0 bases from V and 3 bases from J, leaving 15 bases between. Germline loops: CDR1 SGHDN, CDR2 FVKESK. The CDR3 coding sequence is TGTGCCAGCAGCCAAGATATTAGGCACAGCCACTACGAGCAGTACTTC. Its protein product is CASSQDIRHSHYEQYF. The whole variable domain, filled in from reference TRBV14 and TRBJ2-7, reads EAGVTQFPSHSVIEKGQTVTLRCDPISGHDNLYWYRRVMGKEIKFLLHFVKESKQDESGMPNNRFLAERTGGTYSTLKVQPAELEDSGVYFCASSQDIRHSHYEQYFGPGTRLTVT.

The chain joins TRBV28 to TRBJ2-7; D may be TRBD1 (5 bases). The germline V and J ends were trimmed by 2 bases and 2 bases, with 10 bases remaining between them. Germline CDR1 MDHEN, CDR2 SYDVKM. This CDR3 region has 14 residues. The CDR3 region has the DNA TGTGCCAGCAGTTTACCCCAGGGAACCTACGAGCAGTACTTC. This sequence encodes CASSLPQGTYEQYF.

This chain connects TRBV2 to TRBJ1-3, with 8 bases lining up with TRBD1. The germline gives CDR1 SNHLY, CDR2 FYNNEI. The CDR3 consists of 15 residues. V shed 8 bases, J shed 0 bases, and the junction held 6 bases outside the gene matches. The CDR3 is CASRPTGGSGNTIYF. CDR3 nucleotide sequence: TGTGCCAGCCGCCCAACAGGGGGCTCTGGAAACACCATATATTTT.

V gene TRBV27 combines with J gene TRBJ1-5, with D tentatively TRBD1 (5 bases). This CDR3 contains 14 residues. The ends were cut back, 2 bases at V and 4 bases at J, with 9 bases in the middle. Per germline, CDR1 MNHEY and CDR2 SMNVEV (reference sequence). The CDR3 is CASSLSRVNQPQHF. The CDR3 coding sequence is TGTGCCAGCAGTTTAAGCAGGGTGAATCAGCCCCAGCATTTT.

V usage is TRBV7-6 and J usage is TRBJ2-2, with a tentative D call TRBD1 (6 bases). V was pared by 6 bases and J by 6 bases, with 20 bases between. Germline CDR1 reads SGHVS; CDR2 reads FNYEAQ. This CDR3 comprises 16 residues. The CDR3 nucleotides are TGTGCCAGCAGTTCTATACGACAGGTCAGGGCCGGGGAGCTGTTTTTT. It specifies CASSSIRQVRAGELFF.

This chain links TRBV18 with TRBJ2-1, with D perhaps matching TRBD2 (5 bases). Trimming cost V 0 bases and J 7 bases, with 13 bases left between them. CDR3 length: 15 amino acids. Germline V gene lookup returns CDR1 KGHSH and CDR2 LQKENI. The CDR3 region is CASSPPAQPGNEQFF. The CDR3 DNA sequence: TGTGCCAGCTCACCACCAGCTCAGCCGGGGAATGAGCAGTTCTTC. Together with reference TRBV18 and TRBJ2-1, the CDR3 gives the full variable domain: NAGVMQNPRHLVRRRGQEARLRCSPMKGHSHVYWYRQLPEEGLKFMVYLQKENIIDESGMPKERFSAEFPKEGPSILRIQQVVRGDSAAYFCASSPPAQPGNEQFFGPGTRLTVL.

V and J are TRBV6-5 and TRBJ1-2; D unresolved. Germline V gives CDR1 MNHEY, CDR2 SVGAGI. V lost 4 bases and J 7 bases, leaving 19 bases between the germline ends. The CDR3 contains 15 residues. CDR3: CASSSSTTPVRGYTF. CDR3 DNA: TGTGCCAGCAGTTCGTCAACGACACCAGTACGTGGCTACACCTTC.

This sequence joins TRBV7-2 and TRBJ2-7; 7 bases agree with TRBD1. The V gene end was trimmed by 5 bases and the J gene end by 3 bases; junction bases not matched to a gene: 16. The CDR3 sequence is 17 residues long. Germline lookup yields CDR1 SGHTA and CDR2 FQGNSA. The CDR3 sequence is CASSPRGGGQAFYEQYF. The CDR3 DNA reads as TGTGCCAGCAGCCCAAGGGGCGGTGGACAGGCCTTCTACGAGCAGTACTTC.

The chain employs TRBV5-1 and TRBJ2-5; D not certain. The CDR3 runs 14 residues. The V end was cut by 0 bases, the J end by 2 bases, with 8 bases between. The germline CDR1 and CDR2 sequences are SGHRS and YFSETQ. This chain's CDR3 is CASSLAGIQETQYF. The DNA of the CDR3 is TGCGCCAGCAGCTTGGCAGGCATTCAAGAGACCCAGTACTTC.

V is TRBV18 and J is TRBJ2-5, with D perhaps TRBD1 (5 bases). V was clipped by 1 base and J by 3 bases, with 9 bases between them. Germline loops: CDR1 KGHSH, CDR2 LQKENI. The CDR3 contains 14 residues. Written as DNA, the CDR3 is TGTGCCAGCTCACCACGGGCCAGGGAAGAGACCCAGTACTTC. This translates into CASSPRAREETQYF.

A remark on this clone: The identical CDR3 is also encoded by other nucleotide sequences in the sample. The chain is built from TRBV10-2 and TRBJ1-3; the D gene is possibly TRBD1 (5 bases). CDR1 WSHSY and CDR2 SAAADI come from the germline V gene. V lost 3 bases and J lost 0, with 9 bases in between. The CDR3 spans 15 residues. The CDR3 sequence: CASSDWGLSGNTIYF. CDR3 in DNA: TGCGCCAGCAGTGACTGGGGCCTCTCTGGAAACACCATATATTTT.

The chain combines TRBV6-5 with TRBJ2-3; the D is unclear. Germline V CDR1 and CDR2: MNHEY, SVGAGI. This CDR3 spans 15 amino acids. The V gene lost 4 bases and the J gene lost 1 base, with 12 bases spanning the gap. CDR3 coding DNA: TGTGCCAGCAGTTCCCAGACTTCCCGCACAGATACGCAGTATTTT. This codes for CASSSQTSRTDTQYF.